What follows describes a single T cell receptor (beta chain). Its matching antigen is unknown. Clones were read by immunoSEQ multiplex PCR, and TCRdb kept only the in-frame ones, dropping some. The table records roughly 330,000 clones, roughly 90% of them present only once. This CDR3 spans 14 amino acids. With 4 bases clipped from V and 4 bases from J, the junction kept 7 bases outside the gene matches. The germline V gene has CDR1 SGHTA and CDR2 FQGNSA. The sample originates from a study of cytomegalovirus exposure and HLA in healthy donors. Study-level information: The 130 or so validation repertoires, a later analysis reported, used the same platform as the roughly 700 repertoires from the first cohort. Whole-study findings and limits: It was reportedly the case that the classifier diagnosed cytomegalovirus status with high specificity and sensitivity. A few CMV-associated chains proved CMV antigen-specific in vitro.

This TCR was sampled from a woman in her thirties in good health and CMV-seropositive. The chain combines TRBV7-2 with TRBJ2-7; 7 bases fit TRBD1. What was sequenced was PBMCs. CDR3 sequence reads: CASSSKTGRYEQYF. As DNA, the CDR3 is TGTGCCAGCAGCTCCAAGACAGGGAGATACGAGCAGTACTTC.